A single T cell receptor beta chain is shown here with its context. The sample is drawn from a study of control samples from healthy donors and cancer patients. In germline, CDR1 is MDHEN, CDR2 SYDVKM. Trimming left V 8 bases short and J 4 bases short, with 23 bases between. The CDR3 is 16 residues long. This table comes from immunoSEQ multiplex PCR, and its TCRdb copy is limited to in-frame clones, with some not included. The sample carries 40,000 to 65,000 clones, about nine tenths recorded once. Sequenced material: PBMCs. The rearrangement joins TRBV28 to TRBJ1-1; no clear D. This sequence originates from a man between 60 and 70 years old with head and neck cancer. In DNA, the CDR3 is TGTGCCAGCTTACTTTCCCTCGGATCTCGGAGCACTGAAGCTTTCTTT. Encoded protein: CASLLSLGSRSTEAFF.